Listed below are T cell receptor beta chains from one sample, sequenced in a study of OX40 agonist ivuxolimab in advanced cancers. The table came from immunoSEQ multiplex PCR; TCRdb's copy has only in-frame clones and leaves some out. Of roughly 20,000 clones in the sample, roughly 74% were seen once. Sample: CD4+ or CD8+ T cells sorted from blood, taken in a trial of the OX40 agonist ivuxolimab. The receptor set was obtained from an adult with an advanced solid tumor such as melanoma, head and neck, liver or kidney cancer. The CDR3 runs from the conserved cysteine through the conserved F or W. Fields, in order: clone size, J gene, V gene, D gene, CDR3 DNA, CDR3 protein. D genes are given only for firm matches. Clone size appears in some rows only: once, few, many, or a class for an expanded clone.

.	TRBJ2-5	TRBV9	TRBD2	TGTGCCAGCAGCGGGGGACCGGGAGGGTACCAAGAGACCCAGTACTTC	CASSGGPGGYQETQYF
.	TRBJ1-1	TRBV5-4	TRBD1	TGTGCCAGCAGCTTGGGGACAGGGGCTAACACTGAAGCTTTCTTT	CASSLGTGANTEAFF
.	TRBJ2-1	TRBV5-1	.	TGCGCCAGCAGCACCTGGACGGGGATATACAATGAGCAGTTCTTC	CASSTWTGIYNEQFF
.	TRBJ2-7	TRBV5-8	.	TGTGCCAGCAGCCGAACGGACCTAAGTTTGGCGGACGAGCAGTACTTC	CASSRTDLSLADEQYF
.	TRBJ2-5	TRBV4-1	TRBD2	TGCGCCAGCGGACTGACTAGCGGGAGAGGCCAAGAGACCCAGTACTTC	CASGLTSGRGQETQYF
.	TRBJ2-3	TRBV9	TRBD2	TGTGCCAGCAGCGAGGGACTAGCGGGAGAGGCAGATACGCAGTATTTT	CASSEGLAGEADTQYF
medium-sized	TRBJ2-7	TRBV2	.	TGTGCCAGCAGCCCCGGGACGTCCTACGAGCAGTACTTC	CASSPGTSYEQYF
few	TRBJ2-1	TRBV28	TRBD2	TGTGCCAGCCTTCGGACTAGCGGGCCTAGCTCCTACAATGAGCAGTTCTTC	CASLRTSGPSSYNEQFF
.	TRBJ2-7	TRBV9	.	TGTGCCAGCAGCGTAGCTGACGGTCTCCTCTACGAGCAGTACTTC	CASSVADGLLYEQYF
.	TRBJ2-7	TRBV4-1	.	TGCGCCAGCAGCCAAGGGAGAGAGCGCCTATACGAGCAGTACTTC	CASSQGRERLYEQYF
medium-sized	TRBJ1-5	TRBV27	.	TGTGCCAGCAGTTCGGAGGAGAGCCAGCCCCAGCATTTT	CASSSEESQPQHF
.	TRBJ1-5	TRBV5-5	TRBD1	TGTGCCAGCAGCCTCGGGACAGGGGGCCAGCCCCAGCATTTT	CASSLGTGGQPQHF
.	TRBJ1-1	TRBV9	.	TGTGCCAGCAGCGTAGACGGGGGCCGTTACACTGAAGCTTTCTTT	CASSVDGGRYTEAFF
.	TRBJ1-4	TRBV4-2	.	TGTGCCAGCAGCCAAGGGGGCCCGGGTAGGGGAGAAAAACTGTTTTTT	CASSQGGPGRGEKLFF
.	TRBJ2-7	TRBV5-4	TRBD1	TGTGCCAGCAGCTTCCAGGGGGTTGGCGAGCAGTACTTC	CASSFQGVGEQYF
.	TRBJ2-7	TRBV5-8	TRBD2	TGTGCCAGCAGCTTTTTACCCGGGACTAGCGGGGGCAAAGGCGAGCAGTACTTC	CASSFLPGTSGGKGEQYF